These T cell receptor beta chains were read from a single sample in a study of T cell clonotyping in hematopoietic cell transplantation. The assay was immunoSEQ multiplex PCR, and TCRdb's table has in-frame clones only and misses some. The table lists about 69,000 clones, around 94% of them singletons, with roughly 1.5% in the top ten. The sample consisted of peripheral blood mononuclear cells. These receptors were obtained from a man aged 50-59 years in good health. Some clones in this sample may be carry-over from other donors' samples. Both conserved end residues are part of each CDR3. A D gene is named only where the DNA matches it firmly. Rows may omit the clone size; those that give it use once, few, many or a size class.

CDR3: CASSNWGQGGEQFF
DNA: TGTGCCAGTAGTAACTGGGGACAGGGGGGCGAGCAGTTCTTC
V: TRBV19
length: 14
size: .
D: TRBD1
J: TRBJ2-1

CDR3: CASSVDMRGLNTEAFF
DNA: TGTGCCAGCAGCGTAGATATGAGGGGTCTGAACACTGAAGCTTTCTTT
V: TRBV9
length: 16
size: .
D: .
J: TRBJ1-1

CDR3: CASSVLAGGGNEQFF
DNA: TGCGCCAGCAGCGTGCTAGCGGGAGGGGGCAATGAGCAGTTCTTC
V: TRBV5-1
length: 15
size: .
D: TRBD2
J: TRBJ2-1

CDR3: CASSQADFTSDRDRTDTQYF
DNA: TGCGCCAGCAGCCAAGCCGATTTCACTTCGGACAGGGACAGGACAGATACGCAGTATTTT
V: TRBV4-3
length: 20
size: .
D: TRBD1
J: TRBJ2-3

CDR3: CASSESGEAEKLFF
DNA: TGTGCCAGCAGTGAATCAGGGGAGGCGGAAAAACTGTTTTTT
V: TRBV6-1
length: 14
size: .
D: .
J: TRBJ1-4

CDR3: CASSPGGMRYGYTF
DNA: TGTGCCAGCAGTCCAGGCGGGATGCGCTATGGCTACACCTTC
V: TRBV27
length: 14
size: .
D: .
J: TRBJ1-2

CDR3: CASSLDTGTRPGELFF
DNA: TGTGCCAGCAGCCTTGATACCGGGACTAGGCCCGGGGAGCTGTTTTTT
V: TRBV7-3
length: 16
size: .
D: TRBD2
J: TRBJ2-2

CDR3: CSVESAGELFF
DNA: TGCAGCGTTGAGAGCGCCGGGGAGCTGTTTTTT
V: TRBV29-1
length: 11
size: .
D: .
J: TRBJ2-2

CDR3: CASKLTGSTDTQYF
DNA: TGTGCCAGCAAATTGACAGGGAGCACAGATACGCAGTATTTT
V: TRBV6-5
length: 14
size: once
D: TRBD1
J: TRBJ2-3

CDR3: CASSWGSRRPLHF
DNA: TGTGCCAGCAGTTGGGGATCCCGACGACCCCTCCACTTT
V: TRBV6-5
length: 13
size: .
D: .
J: TRBJ1-6

CDR3: CASSVVGLAEAVPRELFF
DNA: TGTGCCAGCAGCGTAGTTGGGCTAGCGGAAGCGGTCCCCCGGGAGCTGTTTTTT
V: TRBV9
length: 18
size: once
D: TRBD2
J: TRBJ2-2

CDR3: CASSQGAGATNEKLFF
DNA: TGCGCCAGCAGCCAAGGGGCAGGAGCAACTAATGAAAAACTGTTTTTT
V: TRBV4-1
length: 16
size: .
D: .
J: TRBJ1-4

CDR3: CASSYSLAGSSYEQYF
DNA: TGTGCCAGCAGTTACTCACTAGCGGGGAGCTCCTACGAGCAGTACTTC
V: TRBV6-5
length: 16
size: .
D: TRBD2
J: TRBJ2-7

CDR3: CAWSVQLSYEQYF
DNA: TGTGCCTGGAGTGTACAACTTTCTTACGAGCAGTACTTC
V: TRBV30
length: 13
size: .
D: .
J: TRBJ2-7

CDR3: CASSLSNTGVGYTF
DNA: TGTGCCAGCAGTTTATCCAATACAGGGGTCGGCTACACCTTC
V: TRBV28
length: 14
size: .
D: TRBD1
J: TRBJ1-2

CDR3: CASSLGGLAGDNEQFF
DNA: TGCGCCAGCAGCTTGGGGGGGCTAGCGGGGGACAATGAGCAGTTCTTC
V: TRBV5-1
length: 16
size: .
D: TRBD2
J: TRBJ2-1

CDR3: CASSQSAGASYEQYF
DNA: TGCGCCAGCAGCCAATCAGCGGGGGCCTCCTACGAGCAGTACTTC
V: TRBV4-1
length: 15
size: .
D: TRBD2
J: TRBJ2-7

CDR3: CASSQDTGGGSYEQYF
DNA: TGTGCCAGCAGCCAAGATACAGGCGGGGGGTCCTACGAGCAGTACTTC
V: TRBV4-2
length: 16
size: .
D: TRBD2
J: TRBJ2-7

CDR3: CSAPVQGAAFF
DNA: TGCAGTGCTCCTGTACAGGGGGCAGCTTTCTTT
V: TRBV20-1
length: 11
size: .
D: TRBD1
J: TRBJ1-1

CDR3: CASRGAGEGSTEAFF
DNA: TGTGCCAGCAGGGGTGCCGGGGAAGGGAGCACTGAAGCTTTCTTT
V: TRBV28
length: 15
size: .
D: .
J: TRBJ1-1

CDR3: CASSPFGQAYGYTF
DNA: TGTGCCAGCAGTCCCTTTGGGCAGGCCTATGGCTACACCTTC
V: TRBV28
length: 14
size: .
D: .
J: TRBJ1-2

CDR3: CASSVTSRSSYNEQFF
DNA: TGTGCCAGCAGCGTGACTAGCCGGAGCTCCTACAATGAGCAGTTCTTC
V: TRBV9
length: 16
size: .
D: TRBD2
J: TRBJ2-1

CDR3: CASSPRETGGIEGNTIYF
DNA: TGTGCCAGCAGCCCCCGGGAGACAGGGGGCATAGAGGGAAACACCATATATTTT
V: TRBV4-2
length: 18
size: .
D: TRBD1
J: TRBJ1-3

CDR3: CASSQDVTGGFQTQYF
DNA: TGCGCCAGCAGCCAAGATGTTACAGGGGGCTTTCAGACCCAGTACTTC
V: TRBV4-1
length: 16
size: .
D: TRBD1
J: TRBJ2-5

CDR3: CASSILRRMNTEAFF
DNA: TGTGCCAGCAGCATCCTCCGGAGGATGAACACTGAAGCTTTCTTT
V: TRBV5-6
length: 15
size: once
D: .
J: TRBJ1-1

CDR3: CASSLTYGNTIYF
DNA: TGTGCCAGCAGTTTAACGTATGGAAACACCATATATTTT
V: TRBV27
length: 13
size: once
D: .
J: TRBJ1-3

CDR3: CASSLRMNTEAFF
DNA: TGTGCTAGCAGCTTGAGGATGAACACTGAAGCTTTCTTT
V: TRBV7-7
length: 13
size: .
D: .
J: TRBJ1-1

CDR3: CAWNGNRRSEAFF
DNA: TGTGCCTGGAACGGTAATCGGAGATCTGAAGCTTTCTTT
V: TRBV30
length: 13
size: .
D: .
J: TRBJ1-1

CDR3: CASSQDITYGTDTQYF
DNA: TGCGCCAGCAGCCAAGATATTACATACGGCACAGATACGCAGTATTTT
V: TRBV4-1
length: 16
size: few
D: .
J: TRBJ2-3

CDR3: CASSSMGLAEKLFF
DNA: TGTGCCAGCAGTTCGATGGGACTGGCGGAAAAACTGTTTTTT
V: TRBV27
length: 14
size: .
D: .
J: TRBJ1-4

CDR3: CASSRTGVEGSEAFF
DNA: TGCGCCAGCAGCAGGACAGGGGTAGAAGGGAGTGAAGCTTTCTTT
V: TRBV5-1
length: 15
size: .
D: TRBD1
J: TRBJ1-1

CDR3: CASSLAGTSGNYEQYF
DNA: TGTGCCAGCAGCTTGGCCGGGACTAGCGGGAACTACGAGCAGTACTTC
V: TRBV5-4
length: 16
size: .
D: TRBD2
J: TRBJ2-7

CDR3: CASSAGPDLYTDTQYF
DNA: TGTGCCAGCAGCGCCGGGCCCGACCTCTACACAGATACGCAGTATTTT
V: TRBV9
length: 16
size: .
D: .
J: TRBJ2-3

CDR3: CASSYSAGMNTEAFF
DNA: TGTGCCAGCAGTTACTCAGCGGGGATGAACACTGAAGCTTTCTTT
V: TRBV6-5
length: 15
size: .
D: .
J: TRBJ1-1

CDR3: CASIGGLVGDGYTF
DNA: TGTGCCAGCATCGGGGGGCTAGTTGGGGATGGCTACACCTTC
V: TRBV28
length: 14
size: .
D: .
J: TRBJ1-2

CDR3: CSADRGHEQYF
DNA: TGCAGTGCGGACAGGGGCCACGAGCAGTACTTC
V: TRBV20-1
length: 11
size: .
D: TRBD1
J: TRBJ2-7

CDR3: CASSVDSGGYNEQFF
DNA: TGTGCCAGCAGCGTAGATAGCGGGGGTTACAATGAGCAGTTCTTC
V: TRBV9
length: 15
size: .
D: TRBD2
J: TRBJ2-1

CDR3: CAWTTLDEQFF
DNA: TGTGCCTGGACGACCCTCGATGAGCAGTTCTTC
V: TRBV30
length: 11
size: once
D: .
J: TRBJ2-1

CDR3: CASSLFSPPYTEAFF
DNA: TGTGCCAGCAGTTTATTTTCCCCCCCGTACACTGAAGCTTTCTTT
V: TRBV27
length: 15
size: .
D: .
J: TRBJ1-1

CDR3: CASSEDLRPDTQYF
DNA: TGTGCCAGCAGTGAGGATCTCCGCCCAGATACGCAGTATTTT
V: TRBV27
length: 14
size: .
D: .
J: TRBJ2-3

CDR3: CASSLGVAGKTDTQYF
DNA: TGTGCCAGCAGCTTAGGCGTAGCGGGGAAAACAGATACGCAGTATTTT
V: TRBV7-6
length: 16
size: .
D: TRBD2
J: TRBJ2-3

CDR3: CAGGTDSYEQYF
DNA: TGTGCCGGAGGGACGGACTCCTACGAGCAGTACTTC
V: TRBV2
length: 12
size: .
D: .
J: TRBJ2-7

CDR3: CASTWTATFMNTEAFF
DNA: TGTGCCAGCACCTGGACCGCGACCTTTATGAACACTGAAGCTTTCTTT
V: TRBV28
length: 16
size: .
D: .
J: TRBJ1-1

CDR3: CASLKAGTNYEQYF
DNA: TGTGCCAGCCTAAAAGCCGGGACTAACTACGAGCAGTACTTC
V: TRBV6-5
length: 14
size: .
D: TRBD2
J: TRBJ2-7

CDR3: CASSSLGQNTGELFF
DNA: TGTGCCAGCAGCAGCCTAGGGCAGAACACCGGGGAGCTGTTTTTT
V: TRBV5-5
length: 15
size: .
D: .
J: TRBJ2-2

CDR3: CASSQPGGNSYNEQFF
DNA: TGTGCCAGCAGCCAACCTGGGGGGAATTCCTACAATGAGCAGTTCTTC
V: TRBV28
length: 16
size: .
D: .
J: TRBJ2-1

CDR3: CASSYSDRREQYF
DNA: TGTGCCAGCAGTTACTCGGACAGGCGGGAGCAGTACTTC
V: TRBV6-5
length: 13
size: .
D: TRBD1
J: TRBJ2-7

CDR3: CASTDGGADEDTQYF
DNA: TGTGCCAGTACTGACGGGGGAGCCGACGAGGATACGCAGTATTTT
V: TRBV19
length: 15
size: .
D: .
J: TRBJ2-3

CDR3: CASTLGPGVFTNEKLFF
DNA: TGTGCCAGCACCCTTGGACCAGGGGTTTTCACTAATGAAAAACTGTTTTTT
V: TRBV2
length: 17
size: .
D: .
J: TRBJ1-4

CDR3: CASTEQGISGLSGNTIYF
DNA: TGTGCCAGCACCGAACAGGGAATAAGTGGCCTCTCTGGAAACACCATATATTTT
V: TRBV5-6
length: 18
size: once
D: .
J: TRBJ1-3

CDR3: CASSELLYEQYF
DNA: TGTGCCAGCAGTGAACTCCTTTACGAGCAGTACTTC
V: TRBV2
length: 12
size: .
D: .
J: TRBJ2-7

CDR3: CASSGLLYNEQFF
DNA: TGTGCCAGCAGTGGGTTGCTCTACAATGAGCAGTTCTTC
V: TRBV11-3
length: 13
size: .
D: .
J: TRBJ2-1

CDR3: CASSLGPESGGAVF
DNA: TGTGCCAGCAGCTTAGGCCCTGAGAGCGGGGGAGCGGTCTTC
V: TRBV7-2
length: 14
size: .
D: TRBD2
J: TRBJ2-1

CDR3: CASSALGETQYF
DNA: TGTGCCAGCAGCGCCCTGGGGGAGACCCAGTACTTC
V: TRBV9
length: 12
size: .
D: .
J: TRBJ2-5

CDR3: CASSIRAPGANVLTF
DNA: TGTGCCAGCAGCATCAGGGCCCCCGGGGCCAACGTCCTGACTTTC
V: TRBV5-8
length: 15
size: once
D: .
J: TRBJ2-6

CDR3: CASIWTDANTGELFF
DNA: TGTGCCAGCATCTGGACAGACGCGAACACCGGGGAGCTGTTTTTT
V: TRBV6-1
length: 15
size: .
D: .
J: TRBJ2-2

CDR3: CASSLGPTREQYF
DNA: TGTGCCAGCAGCTTAGGGCCAACCAGGGAGCAGTACTTC
V: TRBV11-3
length: 13
size: .
D: .
J: TRBJ2-7